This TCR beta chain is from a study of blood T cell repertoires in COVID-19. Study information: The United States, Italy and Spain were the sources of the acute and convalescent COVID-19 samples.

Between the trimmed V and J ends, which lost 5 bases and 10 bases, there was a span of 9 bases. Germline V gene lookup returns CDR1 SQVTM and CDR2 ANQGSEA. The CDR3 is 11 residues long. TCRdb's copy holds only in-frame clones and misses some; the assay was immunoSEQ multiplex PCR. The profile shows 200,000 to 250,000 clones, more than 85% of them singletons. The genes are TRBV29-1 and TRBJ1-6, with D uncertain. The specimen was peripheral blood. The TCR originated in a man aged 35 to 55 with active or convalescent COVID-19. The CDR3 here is CSVWCRSPLHF. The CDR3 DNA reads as TGCAGCGTTTGGTGTCGGTCACCCCTCCACTTT.